This entry concerns a single TCR beta chain. PCR was performed using 60 Vbeta and 13 Jbeta primers. Assay used: immunoSEQ multiplex PCR; TCRdb lists only in-frame clones, some missing. The sample shows 160,000 or so clones, approximately 88% of them seen only once. This entry comes from a study of cytomegalovirus exposure and HLA in healthy donors. CDR3 length: 14 residues. Trimming left V 7 bases short and J 6 bases short, with 18 bases between. Germline loops: CDR1 SEHNR, CDR2 FQNEAQ (reference sequence). The chain is built from TRBV7-9 and TRBJ1-1; D possibly corresponds to TRBD1 (5 bases). This clonotype was sampled from a woman younger than 30 in good health and CMV-seronegative. Sequenced sample: PBMCs. The chain's CDR3 is CASTNSRVSPEAFF. CDR3 DNA: TGTGCCAGCACCAATTCCAGGGTCTCCCCTGAAGCTTTCTTT.